The source of this T cell receptor beta chain is a study of monozygotic twins with inflammatory bowel disease. About this clonotype itself: Its specificity is not known.

The CDR3 runs 16 residues. Germline CDR1 KGHSH, CDR2 LQKENI. General observations from the study: Researchers report that IBD patients shared fewer clonotypes with others than healthy twins, especially amid disease activity. In the analysis, different T cell subtypes could not be told apart. In patient repertoires, differing immunosuppressive treatments may have added some variability.

The unique tags termed UMIs, each holding a 6-nucleotide sample barcode, were added by means of template switching. Using the 5' RACE reads, TCRdb records one entry per CDR3 protein without DNA. This sample's table reports 440,000 or so distinct CDR3 sequences. Sequencing was done on a sample of blood. V gene TRBV18 combines with J gene TRBJ1-3; TCRdb's D call of TRBD1 is untestable without DNA. The receptor comes from a human donor with ulcerative colitis or Crohn's disease, or a healthy co-twin of an affected twin (not recorded which). The CDR3 loop reads CASSPRQSSSGNTIYF.